A single sample gave rise to the 31 T cell receptor beta chains below, sequenced in a study of T cells in Graves' hyperthyroidism and ophthalmopathy. TCR beta CDR3 sequences were amplified from RNA transcripts. HTBI primers were used for first-round RT-PCR of the TCR CDR3. From the multiplex PCR reads, TCRdb called clonotypes with MiXCR, one entry per CDR3 protein. The sample holds around 210,000 distinct CDR3 sequences, about 17% seen once. Specimen: blood. The receptors come from a woman between 50 and 59 years old with Graves' hyperthyroidism.

Ten or more counts support this clonotype. This chain uses TRBV7-8 with TRBJ1-2; perhaps TRBD1 as D (6 bases). This CDR3 has 14 amino acids. Germline values: CDR1 SGHVS, CDR2 FQNEAQ. Deletions cut 1 base from V and 7 bases from J, with 13 bases between. The CDR3 spells CASSLVAGGGGYTF. The CDR3 bases are TGTGCCAGCAGCTTAGTGGCAGGAGGGGGTGGCTACACCTTC.

The chain's CDR3 is CASSETGGGSLSGYTF. CDR3 in DNA: TGTGCCAGCAGCGAGACAGGGGGTGGCTCCTTGAGTGGCTACACCTTC. This sequence joins TRBV5-6 and TRBJ1-2; 9 positions agree with TRBD1. The V gene end was trimmed by 4 bases and the J gene end by 7 bases; junction bases not matched to a gene: 14. This CDR3 is 16 amino acids long. In germline, CDR1 is SGHDT, CDR2 YYEEEE.

V gene TRBV2 combines with J gene TRBJ2-4; weak D call: TRBD1 (5 bases). Trimming removed 3 bases from V and 9 bases from J, with 9 bases in between. The CDR3 has 12 amino acids. Germline CDR1 SNHLY, CDR2 FYNNEI. The CDR3 bases are TGTGCCAGCAGTGAGGGGCTTCGCATTCAGTACTTC. Translated: CASSEGLRIQYF.

CDR3 nucleotide sequence: TGCAGCGTTGGAAATCTAGCGCCCGGGGAGCTGTTTTTT. It yields the protein CSVGNLAPGELFF. J is TRBJ2-2 and V is TRBV29-1; possibly TRBD2 for D (6 bases). The V gene lost 4 bases and the J gene lost 6 bases, with 12 bases spanning the gap. The CDR3 consists of 13 residues. The germline V gene encodes CDR1 SQVTM and CDR2 ANQGSEA.

The table lists this clonotype with many counts. V gene TRBV19 combines with J gene TRBJ1-1; D not resolved. The germline V and J ends were trimmed by 1 base and 0 bases, with 15 bases remaining between them. Germline-derived CDR1 and CDR2 are LNHDA and SQIVND (reference sequence). The CDR3 totals 17 residues. CDR3 bases: TGTGCCAGTAGTATAGGGTTCGGCAGAGCCATGAACACTGAAGCTTTCTTT. This codes for CASSIGFGRAMNTEAFF.

The rearrangement links TRBV2 to TRBJ1-4; 10 bases fit TRBD1. This CDR3 is 13 amino acids long. Trimming took 7 bases from V and 8 from J; bases not matched to a gene: 4. CDR1 is SNHLY and CDR2 is FYNNEI in the germline V gene. CDR3 DNA sequence: TGTGCCAGCAAGGACAGGGGGAGGGAAAAACTGTTTTTT. This translates into CASKDRGREKLFF.

This clonotype was seen repeatedly, ten times or more. The J gene is TRBJ2-1, the V gene TRBV12-3 or TRBV12-4; no reliable D call. Trimming pared 3 bases from V and 0 bases from J, leaving 9 bases between. The CDR3 sequence is 15 residues long. The CDR3 spells CASSFLRSSYNEQFF. CDR3 DNA: TGTGCCAGCAGTTTTCTACGGAGCTCCTACAATGAGCAGTTCTTC.

This clonotype was detected many times. The chain has TRBV27 and TRBJ2-5, with TRBD1 identical over 7 bases. CDR3 size: 13 residues. The V and J ends lost 1 base and 7 bases, in that order; junction bases with no gene match: 3. The germline V gene encodes CDR1 MNHEY and CDR2 SMNVEV (reference sequence). CDR3 sequence (DNA): TGTGCCAGCAGTTTATACAGGGGTAGGACCCAGTACTTC. Its translation: CASSLYRGRTQYF.

The chain employs TRBV27 and TRBJ2-7; TRBD1 is a possible D gene (5 bases). The CDR3 length is 16 residues. The germline V and J ends were trimmed by 4 bases and 5 bases, with 21 bases remaining between them. Germline loops: CDR1 MNHEY, CDR2 SMNVEV (reference sequence). CDR3 loop: CASSSQLRVFRDEQYF. In nucleotides, the CDR3 is TGTGCCAGCAGTTCCCAACTCAGGGTTTTTAGAGACGAGCAGTACTTC.

This clonotype was seen repeatedly, ten times or more. The CDR3 nucleotides read TGCAGTGCTAGTCGGTCGAGCGGGTTTAGAGATACGCAGTATTTT. Translated: CSASRSSGFRDTQYF. V usage is TRBV20-1 and J usage is TRBJ2-3, with D perhaps matching TRBD2 (6 bases). From germline, CDR1 is DFQATT and CDR2 SNEGSKA (reference sequence). Between the trimmed V and J ends, which lost 3 bases and 5 bases, there was a span of 18 bases. This CDR3 is built from 15 residues.

The chain recombines TRBV5-1 with TRBJ2-2; 9 bases align to TRBD1. The J segment lost 7 bases and the V segment lost 5 bases, leaving 9 bases of the junction unmatched. The CDR3 runs 15 residues. Germline V gene data show CDR1 as SGHRS and CDR2 as YFSETQ. The CDR3 loop reads CASRPRTGVDGELFF. CDR3 bases: TGCGCCAGCAGACCCAGGACAGGGGTTGACGGGGAGCTGTTTTTT.

This clonotype showed up many times. In nucleotides, the CDR3 is TGTGCCAGCAGGATAAACCACTATAGCAATCAGCCCCAGCATTTT. It yields the protein CASRINHYSNQPQHF. The chain joins TRBV12-3 or TRBV12-4 to TRBJ1-5, with D unclear. The V gene lost 6 bases and the J gene lost 0 bases, with 12 bases spanning the gap. CDR3 length equals 15 residues.

The sample holds a few counts of this clonotype. The genes are TRBV6-1 and TRBJ2-7; D gene ambiguous. Germline CDR1 is MNHNS and CDR2 is SASEGT. With 2 bases removed from V and 1 base from J, the gap between germline ends came to 21 bases. The CDR3 contains 18 residues. CDR3 loop: CASSELRTGQASSYEQYF. Here the CDR3 DNA reads TGTGCCAGCAGTGAATTGAGGACCGGGCAGGCTTCTTCCTACGAGCAGTACTTC.

This clonotype was seen repeatedly, ten times or more. This chain connects TRBV7-8 to TRBJ2-7; TRBD2 is a possible D gene (5 bases). The CDR3 sequence is 14 residues long. CDR1 and CDR2 (germline): SGHVS, FQNEAQ. V was trimmed by 5 bases and J by 3 bases, leaving 14 bases between them. CDR3 region: CASSIRRTSYEQYF. CDR3 DNA sequence: TGTGCCAGCAGCATTCGGAGGACGAGCTACGAGCAGTACTTC. The complete variable domain, with remaining parts taken from reference TRBV7-8 and TRBJ2-7, reads GAGVSQSPRYKVAKRGQDVALRCDPISGHVSLFWYQQALGQGPEFLTYFQNEAQLDKSGLPSDRFFAERPEGSVSTLKIQRTQQEDSAVYLCASSIRRTSYEQYFGPGTRLTVT.

With regard to this clonotype: One end of the junction varies from germline; a read error may be responsible. The rearrangement links TRBV6-2 or TRBV6-3 to TRBJ2-3, with TRBD2 identical over 15 bases. The CDR3 is made up of 18 amino acids. In germline, CDR1 is MNHEY, CDR2 SVGEGT. The CDR3 sequence is CASSTRTSGRAGVDTQCF. The CDR3 DNA reads TGTGCCAGCAGTACTAGGACTAGCGGGAGGGCTGGGGTGGATACGCAGTGTTTT.

This clonotype came up many times. The CDR3 DNA sequence: TGCAGTGCTAGAGTTAGCGGGAGTCGGGGGACAGATACGCAGTATTTT. Its translation is CSARVSGSRGTDTQYF. The chain is built from TRBV20-1 and TRBJ2-3; 9 positions agree with TRBD2. The CDR3 contains 16 residues. V lost 1 base to trimming and J lost 3 bases; unmatched junction nucleotides: 8. Germline assignment: CDR1 DFQATT and CDR2 SNEGSKA (reference sequence).

There are a few counts of this clonotype. The chain has TRBV24-1 and TRBJ2-7; possibly TRBD1 for D (5 bases). Germline lookup yields CDR1 KGHDR and CDR2 SFDVKD. The CDR3 runs to 14 residues. V lost 4 bases, J lost 2 bases, and 11 bases lay in between. The CDR3 DNA sequence: TGTGCCACCAGTGAAGGGGCAGGAGCCTACGAGCAGTACTTC. Protein sequence: CATSEGAGAYEQYF.

This clonotype was picked up many times. This chain connects TRBV11-2 to TRBJ2-1, with D perhaps matching TRBD1 or TRBD2 (7 bases each). Germline values: CDR1 SGHAT, CDR2 FQNNGV. V was trimmed by 0 bases and J by 6 bases, leaving 15 bases between them. The CDR3 is made up of 16 amino acids. As DNA, the CDR3 is TGTGCCAGCAGCTTAGATCTGTGGGAGGGGGCCAATGAGCAGTTCTTC. Residues: CASSLDLWEGANEQFF.

The genes are TRBV5-8 and TRBJ2-7, with TRBD1 matching over 11 bases. Trimming at V came to 4 bases and at J to 4 bases, leaving 7 bases not matched to a gene. The CDR3 has 15 residues. Germline V gene data show CDR1 as SGHTS and CDR2 as YDEGEE. The CDR3 DNA follows: TGTGCCAGCAGCGTTCGGACAGGGGGCAGGTACGAGCAGTACTTC. It encodes CASSVRTGGRYEQYF.

This clonotype was observed many times. This chain uses TRBV12-3 or TRBV12-4 with TRBJ2-1; 7 positions match TRBD2. This CDR3 is 16 amino acids long. The V gene end was trimmed by 2 bases and the J gene end by 7 bases; junction bases not matched to a gene: 11. The CDR3 region is CASSLHSRGSGNEQFF. DNA of the CDR3: TGTGCCAGCAGTTTACACTCCCGCGGGAGTGGTAATGAGCAGTTCTTC.

This clonotype was picked up a small number of times. The chain uses TRBV29-1 and TRBJ1-1; D is perhaps TRBD1 (5 bases). CDR1 SQVTM and CDR2 ANQGSEA come from the germline V gene. Trimming took off 2 bases at V and 0 bases at J, with 10 bases between the two ends. The CDR3 has 14 amino acids. The CDR3 loop reads CSVEPEGLNTEAFF. The CDR3 DNA sequence: TGCAGCGTTGAACCGGAGGGGCTGAACACTGAAGCTTTCTTT. Looking up the rest from reference TRBV29-1 and TRBJ1-1 gives the full variable domain: SAVISQKPSRDICQRGTSLTIQCQVDSQVTMMFWYRQQPGQSLTLIATANQGSEATYESGFVIDKFPISRPNLTFSTLTVSNMSPEDSSIYLCSVEPEGLNTEAFFGQGTRLTVV.

The chain joins TRBV19 to TRBJ2-2; perhaps TRBD1 as D (5 bases). Germline V CDR1 and CDR2: LNHDA, SQIVND (reference sequence). V lost 3 bases, J lost 6 bases, and 17 bases lay in between. There are 16 residues in the CDR3. This CDR3 is CASSIVFRAVSGELFF. CDR3 sequence (DNA): TGTGCCAGTAGTATTGTTTTCAGGGCGGTATCCGGGGAGCTGTTTTTT.

This clonotype was found many times. V is TRBV5-6 and J is TRBJ2-5; D call uncertain. Trimming pared 0 bases from V and 4 bases from J, leaving 10 bases between. The length of the CDR3 is 14 residues. From germline, CDR1 is SGHDT and CDR2 YYEEEE. The CDR3 here is CASSLGARVETQYF. In DNA, the CDR3 is TGTGCCAGCAGCTTGGGAGCCCGGGTAGAGACCCAGTACTTC.

The CDR3 spells CASSQEVRSAQYF. The CDR3 nucleotides read TGTGCCAGCAGCCAAGAAGTCCGCTCGGCGCAGTATTTT. The chain is built from TRBV4-2 and TRBJ2-3; unclear D gene. The CDR3 is 13 amino acids. V was cut by 0 bases and J by 10 bases, with 11 bases left in between. Germline lookup yields CDR1 LGHNA and CDR2 YNFKEQ.

The DNA for the CDR3 is TGTGCCAGCTCACCAATTAGCGGGAGCTACGAGCAGTACTTC. Translated, it gives CASSPISGSYEQYF. This chain links TRBV18 with TRBJ2-7; 9 nucleotides agree with TRBD2. Germline CDR1 reads KGHSH; CDR2 reads LQKENI. The CDR3 length is 14 residues. V lost 2 bases to trimming and J lost 3 bases; unmatched junction nucleotides: 2.

This clonotype was detected ten times or more. The V gene is TRBV5-6, the J gene TRBJ1-4; D call uncertain. The V gene lost 0 bases and the J gene lost 5 bases, with 5 bases spanning the gap. Germline V gene sequence: CDR1 SGHDT, CDR2 YYEEEE. The CDR3 runs to 13 residues. CDR3 sequence reads: CASSLVSNEKLFF. CDR3 sequence (DNA): TGTGCCAGCAGCTTGGTTTCGAATGAAAAACTGTTTTTT.

This clonotype was observed at least ten times. V and J are TRBV30 and TRBJ2-7; tentative D call: TRBD2 (6 bases). V shed 0 bases and J shed 2 bases, with 14 bases lying between them. CDR3 length: 15 amino acids. CDR1 and CDR2 (germline): GTSNPN, SVGIG (reference sequence). Written as DNA, the CDR3 is TGTGCCTGGAGTGTATGGACTACAAGCCCCTACGAGCAGTACTTC. Protein product: CAWSVWTTSPYEQYF.

A few counts support this clonotype. This chain links TRBV7-9 with TRBJ1-4; possible D gene TRBD1, 6 bases. This CDR3 has 16 amino acids. V lost 2 bases, J lost 4 bases, and 14 bases lay in between. Germline assignment: CDR1 SEHNR and CDR2 FQNEAQ (reference sequence). For the CDR3, the DNA is TGTGCCAGCAGCTTAACCCGACAGGAGGTTAATGAAAAACTGTTTTTT. It encodes CASSLTRQEVNEKLFF.

There are a few counts of this clonotype. This chain uses TRBV6-1 with TRBJ1-6, with D possibly being TRBD1 (6 bases). The germline V gene encodes CDR1 MNHNS and CDR2 SASEGT. The CDR3 length is 14 residues. V was cut by 2 bases and J by 9 bases, with 11 bases left in between. The CDR3 protein is CASSERQGFSPLHF. In DNA, the CDR3 is TGTGCCAGCAGTGAACGCCAGGGGTTTTCACCCCTCCACTTT.

The chain employs TRBV4-2 and TRBJ2-2; TRBD2 matches 8 bases. The CDR3 is 15 residues long. V lost 4 bases to trimming and J lost 5 bases; unmatched junction nucleotides: 6. From germline, CDR1 is LGHNA and CDR2 YNFKEQ. The CDR3 region is CASSLREGRTGELFF. The CDR3 nucleotides read TGTGCCAGCAGCCTTCGGGAGGGAAGAACCGGGGAGCTGTTTTTT.

The sample holds a few counts of this clonotype. CDR3 in DNA: TGTGCCAGCCACGACAGCTCCCTGAAAAACATTCAGTACTTC. It translates to CASHDSSLKNIQYF. The rearrangement uses TRBV2 and TRBJ2-4; tentative D call: TRBD1 (5 bases). This CDR3 has 14 residues. CDR1 and CDR2 (germline): SNHLY, FYNNEI. Trimming cost V 8 bases and J 4 bases, with 15 bases left between them.